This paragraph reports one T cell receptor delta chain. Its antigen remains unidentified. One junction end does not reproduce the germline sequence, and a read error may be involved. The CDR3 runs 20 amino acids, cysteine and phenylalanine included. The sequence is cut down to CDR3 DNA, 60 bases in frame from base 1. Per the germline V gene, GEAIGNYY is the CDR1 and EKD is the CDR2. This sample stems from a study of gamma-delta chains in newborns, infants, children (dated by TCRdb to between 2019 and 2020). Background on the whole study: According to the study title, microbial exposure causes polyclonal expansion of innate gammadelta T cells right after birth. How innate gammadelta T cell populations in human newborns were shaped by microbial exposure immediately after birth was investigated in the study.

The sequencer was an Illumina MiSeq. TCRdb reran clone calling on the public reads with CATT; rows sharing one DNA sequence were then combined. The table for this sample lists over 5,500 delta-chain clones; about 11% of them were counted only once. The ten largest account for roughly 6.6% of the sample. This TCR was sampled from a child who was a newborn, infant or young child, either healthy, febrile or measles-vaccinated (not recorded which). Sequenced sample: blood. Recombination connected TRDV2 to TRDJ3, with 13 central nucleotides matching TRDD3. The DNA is TGTGCCTGTGACAAAGTACTGGGGGATACGCGGTCCTGGGGCACCCGACAGATGTTTTTC. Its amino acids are CACDKVLGDTRSWGTRQMFF.